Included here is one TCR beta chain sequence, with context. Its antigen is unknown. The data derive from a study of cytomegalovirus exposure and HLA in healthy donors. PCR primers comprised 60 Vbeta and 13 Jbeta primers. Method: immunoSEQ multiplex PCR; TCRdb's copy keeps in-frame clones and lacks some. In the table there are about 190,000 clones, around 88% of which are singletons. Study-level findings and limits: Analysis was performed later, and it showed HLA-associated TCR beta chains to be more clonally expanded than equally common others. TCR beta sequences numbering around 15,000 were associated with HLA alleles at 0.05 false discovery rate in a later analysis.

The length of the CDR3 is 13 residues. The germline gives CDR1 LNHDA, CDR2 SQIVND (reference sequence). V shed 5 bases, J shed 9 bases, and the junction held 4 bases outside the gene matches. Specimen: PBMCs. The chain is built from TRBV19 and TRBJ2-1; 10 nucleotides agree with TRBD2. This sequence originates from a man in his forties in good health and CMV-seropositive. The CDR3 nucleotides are TGTGCCAGTAGTCAGGTAGCGGGAGGTGAGCAGTTCTTC. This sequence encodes CASSQVAGGEQFF.